The present T cell receptor (beta chain) was sequenced within a study of T cell responses to AZD1222 COVID-19 vaccine. Data came from immunoSEQ multiplex PCR; TCRdb stores just in-frame clones and leaves some out. In the table there are approximately 150,000 clones, approximately 91% of which are singletons. The CDR3 length is 15 residues. The V and J ends lost 1 base and 5 bases respectively, with 14 bases between them. Germline V lookup: CDR1 SGHAT, CDR2 FQDESV (reference sequence). This clone has a handful of counts. Sequencing was performed on peripheral blood, taken 28 days after the second dose of the MenACWY control vaccine. The chain links TRBV11-1 to TRBJ2-5, with D possibly TRBD1 on 6 matching bases. This TCR derives from an adult who received the MenACWY meningococcal vaccine as a control. The CDR3 region has the DNA TGTGCCAGCAGCTTAGGGGGGCCAGGCGGCGAGACCCAGTACTTC. Translated, it gives CASSLGGPGGETQYF.